Sequencing of this T cell receptor beta chain was carried out in a study of blood T cell repertoires in COVID-19. Looking at the study overall: Collection of acute and convalescent COVID-19 samples took place in the United States, Italy and Spain. T cells, B-cell-depleted T cells, or PBMCs supplied cDNA or gDNA.

This clone was detected once. Under the authors' procedure: Amplification of reference gene primers provided the estimated nucleated cell counts. Sequencing used immunoSEQ multiplex PCR; TCRdb keeps in-frame clones, though not all of them. V and J calls plus clone size are reproduced from that table; the DNA served to infer D and trimming. The data show fewer than 250,000 clones, about 80% seen once. The Seattle patients joined while their infection was active and were tracked longitudinally afterward. The CDR3 spans 18 residues. The junction had 11 bases not matched to a gene; V was cut back by 5 bases and J by 0 bases. Germline CDR1 MNHEY, CDR2 SVGEGT.

Sequencing was carried out using peripheral blood. V and J are TRBV6-2 or TRBV6-3 and TRBJ1-5; 9 nucleotides match TRBD1. The receptor was isolated from a woman between 55 and 75 years old with COVID-19, enrolled during active disease. The CDR3 is CASSPLVGQGYSNQPQHF. The CDR3 nucleotides are TGTGCCAGCAGTCCACTGGTAGGACAGGGGTATAGCAATCAGCCCCAGCATTTT.